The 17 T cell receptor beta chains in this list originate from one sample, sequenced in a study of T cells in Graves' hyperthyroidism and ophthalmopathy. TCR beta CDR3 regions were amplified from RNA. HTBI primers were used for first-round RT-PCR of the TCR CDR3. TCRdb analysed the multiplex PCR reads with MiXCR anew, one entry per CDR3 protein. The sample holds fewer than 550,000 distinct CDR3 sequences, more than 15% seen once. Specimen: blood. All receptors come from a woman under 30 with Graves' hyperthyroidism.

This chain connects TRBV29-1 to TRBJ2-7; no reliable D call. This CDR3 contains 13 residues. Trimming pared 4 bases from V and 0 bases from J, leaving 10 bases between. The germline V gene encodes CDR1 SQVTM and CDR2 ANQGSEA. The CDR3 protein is CSVGVNFSYEQYF. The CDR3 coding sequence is TGCAGCGTTGGCGTGAATTTCTCCTACGAGCAGTACTTC.

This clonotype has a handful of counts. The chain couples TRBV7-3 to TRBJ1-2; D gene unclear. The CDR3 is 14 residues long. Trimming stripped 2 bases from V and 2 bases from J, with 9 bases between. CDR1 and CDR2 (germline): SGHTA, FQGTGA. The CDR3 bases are TGTGCCAGCAGCTTAGGAGCGGGAAACTATGGCTACACCTTC. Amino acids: CASSLGAGNYGYTF.

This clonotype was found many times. The CDR3 DNA reads as TGTGCCTGGACCGGACGGAATGAAAAACTGTTTTTT. As protein: CAWTGRNEKLFF. The chain recombines TRBV30 with TRBJ1-4; D gene ambiguous. Trimming took 4 bases from V and 5 from J, leaving 8 bases between them. From germline, CDR1 is GTSNPN and CDR2 SVGIG (reference sequence). This CDR3 is built from 12 residues.

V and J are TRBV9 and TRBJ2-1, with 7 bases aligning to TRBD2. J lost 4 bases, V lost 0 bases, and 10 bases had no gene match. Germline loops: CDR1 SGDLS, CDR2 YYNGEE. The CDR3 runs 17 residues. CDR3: CASSVGFGGGWYNEQFF. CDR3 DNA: TGTGCCAGCAGCGTAGGGTTTGGGGGAGGGTGGTACAATGAGCAGTTCTTC. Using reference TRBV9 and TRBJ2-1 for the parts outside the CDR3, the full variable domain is DSGVTQTPKHLITATGQRVTLRCSPRSGDLSVYWYQQSLDQGLQFLIQYYNGEERAKGNILERFSAQQFPDLHSELNLSSLELGDSALYFCASSVGFGGGWYNEQFFGPGTRLTVL.

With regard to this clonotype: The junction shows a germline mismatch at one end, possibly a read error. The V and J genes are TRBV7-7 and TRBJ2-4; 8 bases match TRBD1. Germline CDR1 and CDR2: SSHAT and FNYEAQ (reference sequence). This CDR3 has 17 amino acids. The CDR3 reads CASSLAPKGQGKNIQYF. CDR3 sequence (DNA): TGTGCTAGCAGCTTAGCGCCAAAAGGACAGGGCAAAAACATTCAGTACTTC.

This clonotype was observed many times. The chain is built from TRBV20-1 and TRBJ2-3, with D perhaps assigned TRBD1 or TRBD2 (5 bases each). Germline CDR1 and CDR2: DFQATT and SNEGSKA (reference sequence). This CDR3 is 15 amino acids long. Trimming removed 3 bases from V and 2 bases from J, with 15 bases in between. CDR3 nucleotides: TGCAGTGCTAGCCGATCCGGGACGATCACAGATACGCAGTATTTT. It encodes CSASRSGTITDTQYF.

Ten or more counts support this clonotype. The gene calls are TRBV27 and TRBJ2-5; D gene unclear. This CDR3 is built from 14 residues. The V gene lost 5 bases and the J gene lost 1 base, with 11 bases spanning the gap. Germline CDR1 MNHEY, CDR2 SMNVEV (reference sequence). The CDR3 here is CASSPTNFQETQYF. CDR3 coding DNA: TGTGCCAGCAGTCCTACTAACTTCCAAGAGACCCAGTACTTC.

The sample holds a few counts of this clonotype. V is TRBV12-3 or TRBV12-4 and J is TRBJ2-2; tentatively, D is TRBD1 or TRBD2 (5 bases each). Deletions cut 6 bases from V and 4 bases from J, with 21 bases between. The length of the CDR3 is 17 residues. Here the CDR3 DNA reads TGTGCCAGCAGACAACTAGTCGGGACCGGGGTCACCGGGGAGCTGTTTTTT. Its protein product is CASRQLVGTGVTGELFF.

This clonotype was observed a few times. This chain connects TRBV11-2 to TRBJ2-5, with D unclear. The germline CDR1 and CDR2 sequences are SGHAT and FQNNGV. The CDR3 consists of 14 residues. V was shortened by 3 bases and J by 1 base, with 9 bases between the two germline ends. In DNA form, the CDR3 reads TGTGCCAGCAGCTTTACAGCAACCCAAGAGACCCAGTACTTC. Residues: CASSFTATQETQYF.

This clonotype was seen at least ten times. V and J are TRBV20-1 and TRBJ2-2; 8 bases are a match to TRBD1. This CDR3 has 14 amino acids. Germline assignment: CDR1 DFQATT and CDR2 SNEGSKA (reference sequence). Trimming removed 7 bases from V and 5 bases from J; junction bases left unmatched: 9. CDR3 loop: CSGLRQGRTGELFF. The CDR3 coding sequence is TGCAGTGGACTTCGACAGGGGAGAACCGGGGAGCTGTTTTTT.

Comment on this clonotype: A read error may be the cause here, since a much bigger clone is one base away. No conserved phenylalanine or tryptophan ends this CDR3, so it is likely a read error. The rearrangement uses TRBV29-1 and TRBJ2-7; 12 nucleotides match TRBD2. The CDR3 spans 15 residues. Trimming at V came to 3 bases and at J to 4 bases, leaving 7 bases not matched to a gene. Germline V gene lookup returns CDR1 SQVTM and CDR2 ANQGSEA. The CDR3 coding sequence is TGCAGCGTTGAGCTAGCGGGGGGGAATATTTACGAGCAGTACTCC. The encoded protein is CSVELAGGNIYEQYS.

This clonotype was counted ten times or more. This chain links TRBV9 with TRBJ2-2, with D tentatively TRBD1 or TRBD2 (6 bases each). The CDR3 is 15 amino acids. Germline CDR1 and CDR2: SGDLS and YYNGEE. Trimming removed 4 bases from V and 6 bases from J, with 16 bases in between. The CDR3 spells CASSTSQGGSGELFF. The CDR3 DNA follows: TGTGCCAGCAGCACCAGTCAAGGGGGGTCCGGGGAGCTGTTTTTT.

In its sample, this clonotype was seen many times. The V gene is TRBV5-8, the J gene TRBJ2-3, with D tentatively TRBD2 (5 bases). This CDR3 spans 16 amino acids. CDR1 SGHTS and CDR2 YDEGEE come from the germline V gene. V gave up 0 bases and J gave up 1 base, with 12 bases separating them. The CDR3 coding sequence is TGTGCCAGCAGCTTGGCAGCGGAGTTGGGCACAGATACGCAGTATTTT. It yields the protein CASSLAAELGTDTQYF.

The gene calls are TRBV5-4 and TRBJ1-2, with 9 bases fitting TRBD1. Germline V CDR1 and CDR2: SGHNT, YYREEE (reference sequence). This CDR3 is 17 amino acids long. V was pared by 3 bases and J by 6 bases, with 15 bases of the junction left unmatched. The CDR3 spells CASSSIRATGGEDGYTF. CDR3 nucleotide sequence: TGTGCCAGCAGCTCGATCCGAGCGACAGGGGGGGAAGATGGCTACACCTTC.

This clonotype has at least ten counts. Here the CDR3 DNA reads TGTGCCAGCAGTTTATCCCCTAACCTCTATGGCTACACCTTC. Encoded protein: CASSLSPNLYGYTF. This sequence joins TRBV12-3 or TRBV12-4 and TRBJ1-2; D unresolved. V was shortened by 2 bases and J by 4 bases, with 11 bases between the two germline ends. CDR3 size: 14 residues.

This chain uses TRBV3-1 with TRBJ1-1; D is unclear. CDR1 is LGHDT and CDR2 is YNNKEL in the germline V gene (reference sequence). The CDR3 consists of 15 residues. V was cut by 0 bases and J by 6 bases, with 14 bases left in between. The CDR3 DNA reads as TGTGCCAGCAGCCAAGATTCAGATGATACATCTGAAGCTTTCTTT. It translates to CASSQDSDDTSEAFF.

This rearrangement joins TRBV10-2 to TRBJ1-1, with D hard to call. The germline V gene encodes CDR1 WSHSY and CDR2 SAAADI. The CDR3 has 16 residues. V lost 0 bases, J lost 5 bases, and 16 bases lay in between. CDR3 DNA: TGCGCCAGCAGTGAGTCTGACGGGTCAACGGGGACTGAAGCTTTCTTT. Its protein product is CASSESDGSTGTEAFF.